This T cell receptor beta chain emerged from a study of blood T cell repertoires in COVID-19. Germline V gene sequence: CDR1 SGHTS, CDR2 YDEGEE. Trimming left V 9 bases short and J 7 bases short, with 10 bases between. This CDR3 has 10 amino acids. Sequenced by immunoSEQ multiplex PCR; TCRdb stores in-frame clones only, minus some. The table lists 270,000 or so clones, roughly 81% of them singletons. This receptor was obtained from a woman in her fifties or sixties who had been exposed to COVID-19. The gene calls are TRBV5-8 and TRBJ1-1; D remains ambiguous. Input material: PBMCs or T cells enriched from blood (not recorded which). CDR3 residues: CATSRGEAFF. The CDR3 DNA reads as TGTGCCACCTCCCGGGGTGAAGCTTTCTTT.